A selection of T cell receptor beta chains follows, all from one sample in a study of blood T cell repertoires in COVID-19. The assay was immunoSEQ multiplex PCR, and TCRdb's table has in-frame clones only and misses some. Of 85,000 to 100,000 clones listed, 85% to 90% are singletons. Input material: peripheral blood. These receptors were collected from a man aged 50 or older with COVID-19, enrolled during active disease. The CDR3 runs from the conserved cysteine through the conserved F or W. The D gene is left open where the match is weak. Clone sizes are given selectively: once, few, many, or a class where the clone is expanded.

v_gene	j_gene	abundance	d_gene	CDR3aa	CDR3nt
TRBV6-1	TRBJ2-1	-	TRBD2	CASSEALSGGAYNEQFF	TGTGCCAGCAGTGAAGCTCTAAGCGGGGGGGCCTACAATGAGCAGTTCTTC
TRBV30	TRBJ1-5	-	-	CAWSVQSHQPQHF	TGTGCCTGGAGTGTACAGAGCCATCAGCCCCAGCATTTT
TRBV30	TRBJ2-3	-	TRBD1	CAWSLGQGENTQYF	TGTGCCTGGAGTTTGGGACAGGGGGAAAATACGCAGTATTTT
TRBV5-1	TRBJ2-2	-	TRBD2	CASSLVGGTNTGELFF	TGCGCCAGCAGCTTGGTCGGGGGGACGAACACCGGGGAGCTGTTTTTT
TRBV5-4	TRBJ2-1	-	TRBD2	CASSSGLAAYNEQFF	TGTGCCAGCAGCTCCGGACTAGCGGCATACAATGAGCAGTTCTTC
TRBV19	TRBJ2-7	-	-	CASSIPGSYEQYF	TGTGCCAGTAGTATTCCCGGGTCCTACGAGCAGTACTTC
TRBV20-1	TRBJ2-1	-	TRBD2	CSASGLAGDATGEQFF	TGCAGTGCTAGTGGACTAGCGGGTGATGCAACGGGGGAGCAGTTCTTC
TRBV24-1	TRBJ2-1	once	TRBD1	CATSQPGQGAGEQFF	TGTGCCACCAGTCAACCGGGACAGGGGGCCGGTGAGCAGTTCTTC
TRBV19	TRBJ1-2	-	TRBD1	CASSIEPGTAHGYTF	TGTGCCAGTAGTATAGAACCCGGGACAGCCCATGGCTACACCTTC
TRBV10-2	TRBJ1-5	few	-	CASSGQIAGIQPQHF	TGCGCCAGCAGTGGCCAGATAGCCGGGATTCAGCCCCAGCATTTT
TRBV30	TRBJ1-1	-	-	CAWIRGGRAFF	TGTGCCTGGATTCGGGGGGGCCGAGCTTTCTTT
TRBV28	TRBJ1-5	-	TRBD1	CAIGQGQIKPQHF	TGTGCCATCGGACAGGGACAAATTAAGCCCCAGCATTTT
TRBV5-5	TRBJ1-2	-	-	CASSLGGGDYGYTF	TGTGCCAGCAGCTTAGGTGGGGGGGACTATGGCTACACCTTC
TRBV19	TRBJ2-7	-	-	CASMRRDSSYEQYF	TGTGCCAGTATGAGGCGGGACTCCTCCTACGAGCAGTACTTC
TRBV28	TRBJ1-2	once	-	CAITTQRGYGYTF	TGTGCCATCACAACTCAGCGAGGCTATGGCTACACCTTC
TRBV10-2	TRBJ2-7	-	-	CASSELQLRRTYEQYF	TGCGCCAGCAGTGAGTTACAGTTGAGAAGGACCTACGAGCAGTACTTC
TRBV19	TRBJ2-7	-	-	CASSTVGGYEQYF	TGTGCCAGTAGTACGGTCGGGGGATACGAGCAGTACTTC
TRBV2	TRBJ1-4	few	TRBD1	CASRPGQGLNEKLFF	TGTGCCAGCAGGCCCGGACAGGGCTTGAATGAAAAACTGTTTTTT
TRBV3-1/TRBV3-2	TRBJ1-2	-	-	CASRSSPTWGQGYTF	TGTGCCAGCAGGTCTTCCCCAACTTGGGGGCAAGGCTACACCTTC
TRBV7-6	TRBJ1-1	-	TRBD1	CASSLEAPHPGGGMNTEAFF	TGTGCCAGCAGCTTAGAGGCCCCACACCCAGGGGGCGGGATGAACACTGAAGCTTTCTTT
TRBV18	TRBJ1-1	-	-	CASSPQGGGVNTEAFF	TGTGCCAGCTCACCACAGGGAGGGGGAGTGAACACTGAAGCTTTCTTT
TRBV19	TRBJ1-5	-	-	CASSIDHSFESNQPQHF	TGTGCCAGTAGTATAGATCACAGCTTCGAGAGCAATCAGCCCCAGCATTTT
TRBV5-1	TRBJ1-4	-	-	CASSLAGREKLFF	TGCGCCAGCAGCTTGGCGGGGAGGGAAAAACTGTTTTTT
TRBV10-3	TRBJ1-4	-	-	CAISESKGKGEKLFF	TGTGCCATCAGTGAGTCGAAGGGGAAGGGTGAAAAACTGTTTTTT
TRBV20-1	TRBJ1-2	-	TRBD1	CSASPRDRGYGYTF	TGCAGTGCTAGTCCCCGGGACAGGGGCTATGGCTACACCTTC
TRBV9	TRBJ2-7	-	-	CASSPRLYSYEQYF	TGTGCCAGCAGCCCGCGACTCTACTCCTACGAGCAGTACTTC
TRBV29-1	TRBJ2-1	-	TRBD2	CSARTSGGNEQFF	TGCAGCGCCCGGACTAGCGGGGGGAATGAGCAGTTCTTC
TRBV29-1	TRBJ2-2	once	TRBD2	CSVARGGTGELFF	TGCAGCGTTGCCCGGGGGGGCACCGGGGAGCTGTTTTTT
TRBV28	TRBJ1-2	-	TRBD1	CASSSRTGGDYGYTF	TGTGCCAGCAGTTCTAGGACAGGGGGAGACTATGGCTACACCTTC
TRBV2	TRBJ1-5	once	-	CASSEDVRAPGQPQHF	TGTGCCAGCAGTGAAGATGTGCGGGCCCCGGGGCAGCCCCAGCATTTT
TRBV3-1/TRBV3-2	TRBJ2-7	once	-	CASSQLASYEQYF	TGTGCCAGCAGCCAACTAGCGTCCTACGAGCAGTACTTC
TRBV11-1	TRBJ2-1	-	TRBD1	CASSPGQGIF	TGTGCCAGCAGCCCTGGACAGGGAATCTTC
TRBV7-3	TRBJ2-1	-	TRBD2	CASSRGGVYNEQFF	TGTGCCAGCAGCCGGGGGGGCGTTTACAATGAGCAGTTCTTC
TRBV13	TRBJ2-3	once	TRBD1	CASGLGRDRLTDTQYF	TGTGCCAGCGGCTTAGGTCGGGACAGGCTCACAGATACGCAGTATTTT
TRBV18	TRBJ1-3	-	-	CASSGQRSGNTIYF	TGTGCCAGCTCAGGACAGCGCTCTGGAAACACCATATATTTT
TRBV7-9	TRBJ1-1	-	-	CASSLFRIGAEAFF	TGTGCCAGCAGCTTATTCCGGATAGGGGCTGAAGCTTTCTTT
TRBV7-2	TRBJ2-2	-	-	CASSATIGVGELFF	TGTGCCAGCAGCGCAACAATAGGGGTCGGGGAGCTGTTTTTT
TRBV25-1	TRBJ2-7	-	-	CASSSQGGHEQYF	TGTGCCAGCAGTTCACAGGGAGGGCACGAGCAGTACTTC
TRBV5-5	TRBJ1-4	-	-	CASSFGPNEKLFF	TGTGCCAGCAGCTTTGGCCCTAATGAAAAACTGTTTTTT
TRBV7-2	TRBJ1-2	-	-	CASSRGTRGDTNYGYTF	TGTGCCAGCAGCCGGGGCACCAGGGGCGACACTAACTATGGCTACACCTTC
TRBV5-5	TRBJ1-1	-	-	CASSSDFQRKNTEAFF	TGTGCCAGCAGCTCCGACTTCCAGAGGAAGAACACTGAAGCTTTCTTT
TRBV9	TRBJ1-2	-	-	CASSVLDTHGTSGYTF	TGTGCCAGCAGCGTACTGGACACCCATGGGACATCGGGCTACACCTTC
TRBV6-1	TRBJ1-5	-	TRBD1	CASSEETRGPNQPQHF	TGTGCCAGCAGTGAAGAAACCAGGGGGCCTAATCAGCCCCAGCATTTT
TRBV11-2	TRBJ2-2	-	TRBD2	CASSLIAGANTGELFF	TGTGCCAGCAGCTTAATAGCGGGGGCGAACACCGGGGAGCTGTTTTTT
TRBV30	TRBJ2-7	once	-	CAWSAGGKSYEQYF	TGTGCCTGGAGTGCGGGGGGCAAATCCTACGAGCAGTACTTC
TRBV10-2	TRBJ1-1	-	-	CASSPQIPDSMNTEAFF	TGCGCCAGCAGTCCTCAGATTCCGGACAGCATGAACACTGAAGCTTTCTTT
TRBV29-1	TRBJ2-7	-	TRBD1	CSPIRTGDGYEQYF	TGCAGCCCCATCCGGACAGGGGACGGGTACGAGCAGTACTTC
TRBV30	TRBJ1-4	-	-	CAWRGVDNEKLFF	TGTGCCTGGAGAGGGGTAGATAATGAAAAACTGTTTTTT
TRBV4-2	TRBJ1-4	-	TRBD1	CASSQDRGQVEKLFF	TGTGCCAGCAGCCAAGATCGGGGACAGGTCGAAAAACTGTTTTTT
TRBV28	TRBJ1-5	-	-	CASTLWGQGNQPQHF	TGTGCCAGCACCCTTTGGGGGCAAGGCAATCAGCCCCAGCATTTT
TRBV18	TRBJ1-2	-	TRBD1	CASSPGTGNYGYTF	TGTGCCAGCTCCCCCGGGACAGGGAACTATGGCTACACCTTC
TRBV3-1/TRBV3-2	TRBJ2-6	-	-	CASRGPQSPGANVLTF	TGTGCCAGCAGGGGGCCTCAGAGCCCCGGGGCCAACGTCCTGACTTTC
TRBV5-8	TRBJ1-6	-	-	CASSLSGYNSPLHF	TGTGCCAGCAGCTTGTCCGGCTATAATTCACCCCTCCACTTT
TRBV3-1/TRBV3-2	TRBJ2-7	-	-	CASSRGLEEQYF	TGTGCCAGCAGCCGAGGTTTAGAAGAGCAGTACTTC
TRBV6-5	TRBJ1-2	-	TRBD1	CASSPPGQGAQGYTF	TGTGCCAGCAGTCCGCCGGGACAGGGGGCGCAGGGCTACACCTTC
TRBV29-1	TRBJ2-2	-	-	CSARVGQGNTGELFF	TGCAGCGCCCGAGTGGGGCAGGGGAACACCGGGGAGCTGTTTTTT
TRBV9	TRBJ1-2	few	-	CASSVEGQGHGYTF	TGTGCCAGCAGCGTAGAGGGTCAGGGGCATGGCTACACCTTC
TRBV12-3/TRBV12-4	TRBJ1-5	few	-	CASSFRGFQPQHF	TGTGCCAGCAGTTTCCGGGGGTTCCAGCCCCAGCATTTT
TRBV30	TRBJ1-1	-	-	CAWSAQGYSAEAFF	TGTGCCTGGAGTGCGCAGGGGTATAGCGCTGAAGCTTTCTTT
TRBV30	TRBJ2-7	-	TRBD2	CAWSWRGRYEQYF	TGTGCCTGGAGTTGGCGGGGGAGGTACGAGCAGTACTTC